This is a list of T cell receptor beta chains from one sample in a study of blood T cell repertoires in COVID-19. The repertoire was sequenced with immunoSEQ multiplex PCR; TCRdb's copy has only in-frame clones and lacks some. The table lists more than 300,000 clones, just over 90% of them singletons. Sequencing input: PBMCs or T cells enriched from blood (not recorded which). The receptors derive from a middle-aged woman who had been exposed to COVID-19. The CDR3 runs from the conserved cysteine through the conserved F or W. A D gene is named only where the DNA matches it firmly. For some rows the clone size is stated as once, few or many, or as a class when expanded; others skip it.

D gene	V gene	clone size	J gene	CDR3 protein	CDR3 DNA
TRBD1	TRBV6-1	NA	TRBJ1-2	CASSEGQGANYGYTF	TGTGCCAGCAGTGAAGGACAGGGGGCTAACTATGGCTACACCTTC
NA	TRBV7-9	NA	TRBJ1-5	CASSLDRNQPQHF	TGTGCCAGCAGCTTAGACAGAAATCAGCCCCAGCATTTT
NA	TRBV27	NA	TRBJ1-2	CASSLRAGVGYTF	TGTGCCAGCAGTTTAAGGGCAGGGGTAGGCTACACCTTC
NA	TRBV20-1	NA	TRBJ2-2	CSASRFAGELFF	TGCAGTGCTAGTCGGTTCGCCGGGGAGCTGTTTTTT
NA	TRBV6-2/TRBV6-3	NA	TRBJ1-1	CASSASLAVNTEAFF	TGTGCCAGCAGTGCCAGTCTGGCGGTGAACACTGAAGCTTTCTTT
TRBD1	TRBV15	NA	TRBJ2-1	CATSSHRGLVRNEQFF	TGTGCCACCAGCAGCCACAGGGGGCTCGTCCGCAATGAGCAGTTCTTC
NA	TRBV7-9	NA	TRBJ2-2	CASSLLANTGELFF	TGTGCCAGCAGCCTACTCGCGAACACCGGGGAGCTGTTTTTT
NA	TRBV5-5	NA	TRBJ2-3	CASSLGTVTDTQYF	TGTGCCAGCAGCTTGGGGACAGTTACAGATACGCAGTATTTT
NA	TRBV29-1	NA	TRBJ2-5	CSVAPRGSGVETQYF	TGCAGCGTTGCCCCTAGGGGGAGCGGGGTAGAGACCCAGTACTTC
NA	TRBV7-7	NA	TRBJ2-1	CASSLVGSSYNEQFF	TGTGCTAGCAGCTTAGTCGGGAGCTCCTACAATGAGCAGTTCTTC
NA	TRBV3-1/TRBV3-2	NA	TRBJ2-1	CASSQRTGNEQFF	TGTGCCAGCAGCCAGAGGACTGGCAATGAGCAGTTCTTC
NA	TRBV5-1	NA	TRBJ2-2	CASSLGANTGELFF	TGCGCCAGCAGCTTGGGCGCGAACACCGGGGAGCTGTTTTTT
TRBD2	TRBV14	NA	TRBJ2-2	CASSGTNGELFF	TGTGCCAGCAGCGGGACTAACGGGGAGCTGTTTTTT
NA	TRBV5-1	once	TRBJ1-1	CASSLAGNMAFF	TGCGCCAGCAGCTTGGCAGGGAATATGGCTTTCTTT
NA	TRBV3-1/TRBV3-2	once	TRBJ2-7	CASSHPEGGAGPYEQYF	TGTGCCAGCAGCCATCCCGAGGGGGGGGCAGGGCCCTACGAGCAGTACTTC
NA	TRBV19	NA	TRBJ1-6	CASKGINNSPLHF	TGTGCCAGTAAGGGGATTAATAATTCACCCCTCCACTTT
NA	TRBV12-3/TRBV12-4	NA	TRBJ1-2	CASSSGDRGYTF	TGTGCCAGCAGTTCCGGTGATCGCGGCTACACCTTC
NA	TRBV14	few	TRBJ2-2	CASSQAQRAGELFF	TGTGCCAGCAGCCAAGCCCAGAGGGCCGGGGAGCTGTTTTTT
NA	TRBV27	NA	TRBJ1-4	CASKSRTQGLREKLFF	TGTGCCAGCAAAAGTCGTACGCAGGGCCTTCGGGAAAAACTGTTTTTT
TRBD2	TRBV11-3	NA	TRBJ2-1	CASRSQAGGPPLGFF	TGTGCCAGCAGATCTCAAGCGGGAGGGCCCCCTCTGGGGTTCTTC
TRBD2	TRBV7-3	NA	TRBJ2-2	CASSLTLKAGGSNTGELFF	TGTGCCAGCAGCTTAACGTTAAAAGCGGGAGGGTCAAACACCGGGGAGCTGTTTTTT
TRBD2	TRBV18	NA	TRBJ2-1	CASSPQLAGEGNEQFF	TGTGCCAGCTCACCACAACTAGCGGGAGAGGGCAATGAGCAGTTCTTC
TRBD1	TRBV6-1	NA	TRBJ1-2	CASSESGQGIGGYTF	TGTGCCAGCAGTGAAAGCGGACAGGGGATAGGAGGCTACACCTTC
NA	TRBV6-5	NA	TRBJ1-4	CASKVQGGVEKLFF	TGTGCCAGCAAGGTACAGGGAGGGGTTGAAAAACTGTTTTTT
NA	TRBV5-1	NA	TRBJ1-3	CASSSSNSGNTIYF	TGCGCCAGCAGCTCATCAAACTCTGGAAACACCATATATTTT
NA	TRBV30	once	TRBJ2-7	CAWSAVGSEQYF	TGTGCCTGGAGTGCAGTGGGGAGCGAGCAGTACTTC
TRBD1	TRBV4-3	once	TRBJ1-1	CASSQEGGMNTEAFF	TGCGCCAGCAGCCAAGAAGGGGGCATGAACACTGAAGCTTTCTTT
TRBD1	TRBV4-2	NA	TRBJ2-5	CASSQDSMTGSPQETQYF	TGTGCCAGCAGCCAAGATTCGATGACAGGGTCTCCCCAAGAGACCCAGTACTTC
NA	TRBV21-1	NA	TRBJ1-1	CASPQEAFF	TGTGCCAGCCCCCAAGAAGCTTTCTTT
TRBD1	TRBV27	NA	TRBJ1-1	CASSLSPDRAPFF	TGTGCCAGCAGTTTATCCCCTGACAGGGCCCCTTTCTTT
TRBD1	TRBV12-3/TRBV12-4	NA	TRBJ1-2	CASSVDRGGGYTF	TGTGCCAGCAGTGTAGACAGGGGCGGCGGCTACACCTTC
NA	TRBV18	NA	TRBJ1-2	CASSADRNGYTF	TGTGCCAGCTCAGCTGACAGAAATGGCTACACCTTC
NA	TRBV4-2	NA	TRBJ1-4	CASSQESGGLIEKLFF	TGTGCCAGCAGCCAAGAATCGGGGGGACTAATTGAAAAACTGTTTTTT
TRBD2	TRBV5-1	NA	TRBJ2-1	CASSPHTSGGAYNEQFF	TGCGCCAGCAGCCCGCACACTAGCGGGGGGGCCTACAATGAGCAGTTCTTC
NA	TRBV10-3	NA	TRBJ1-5	CAISAERGANQPQHF	TGTGCCATCAGTGCGGAGCGGGGGGCGAACCAGCCCCAGCATTTT
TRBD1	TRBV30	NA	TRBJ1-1	CAWRGQGVEAFF	TGTGCCTGGAGGGGACAGGGAGTGGAAGCTTTCTTT
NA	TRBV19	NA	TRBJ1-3	CASSWTPSITSGNTIYF	TGTGCCAGTAGTTGGACACCCAGCATAACCTCTGGAAACACCATATATTTT
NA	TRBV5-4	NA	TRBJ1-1	CASSAPGRTEAFF	TGTGCCAGCAGCGCCCCGGGAAGAACTGAAGCTTTCTTT